This T cell receptor beta chain derives from a study of T cells in localized non-small cell lung cancer. Regarding the study as a whole: Increased T cell density in blood showed an association with longer overall survival. Only one tumor region was sequenced, so heterogeneity remains possible.

The CDR3 loop spans 15 amino acids. V gave up 6 bases and J gave up 4 bases, with 14 bases separating them. Germline V gene sequence: CDR1 SGHRS, CDR2 YFSETQ. Assay used: immunoSEQ multiplex PCR; TCRdb lists only in-frame clones, some missing. The sample holds about 53,000 clones, approximately 88% seen once. Concerning this clone: Antigen specificity is unknown.

This TCR came from a man aged 35 to 69 with stage III lung adenocarcinoma. The J gene is TRBJ2-6, the V gene TRBV5-1, with a possible D match to TRBD1 (5 bases). The specimen was peripheral blood mononuclear cells, collected before any cancer treatment. The CDR3 protein is CASKAGQGGANVLTF. The CDR3 region has the DNA TGCGCCAGCAAGGCTGGTCAGGGAGGGGCCAACGTCCTGACTTTC.